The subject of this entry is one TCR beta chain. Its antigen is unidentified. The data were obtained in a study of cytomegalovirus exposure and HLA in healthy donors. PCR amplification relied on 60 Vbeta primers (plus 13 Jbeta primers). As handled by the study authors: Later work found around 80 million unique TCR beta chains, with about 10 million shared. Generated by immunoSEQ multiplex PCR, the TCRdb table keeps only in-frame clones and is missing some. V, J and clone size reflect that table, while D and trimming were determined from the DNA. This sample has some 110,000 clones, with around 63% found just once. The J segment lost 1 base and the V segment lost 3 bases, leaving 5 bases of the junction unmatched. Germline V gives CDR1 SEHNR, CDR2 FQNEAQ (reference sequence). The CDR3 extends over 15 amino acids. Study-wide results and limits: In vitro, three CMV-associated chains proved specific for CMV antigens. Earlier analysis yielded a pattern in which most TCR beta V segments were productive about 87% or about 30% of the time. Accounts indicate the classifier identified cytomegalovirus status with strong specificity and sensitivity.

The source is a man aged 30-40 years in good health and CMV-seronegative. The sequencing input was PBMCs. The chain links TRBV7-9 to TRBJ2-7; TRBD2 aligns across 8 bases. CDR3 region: CASSFLSGVSYEQYF. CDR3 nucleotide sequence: TGTGCCAGCAGCTTTCTTAGCGGGGTTTCCTACGAGCAGTACTTC.